The rows below give T cell receptor beta chains drawn from one sample of a study of response to subunit inactivated influenza vaccine. TCRdb ran MiXCR on the RT-PCR reads and lists one entry per CDR3 protein. This table holds fewer than 200,000 distinct CDR3 sequences, about 9.3% found once. Sequences were derived from non-naive T cells sorted from PBMCs, sampled on the day of vaccination. Receptors were obtained from a man aged 50 to 60 who received an inactivated influenza vaccine. Each CDR3 is given with its conserved first and last residue. D genes are given only for firm matches. The listing skips clone size in some rows; elsewhere it reads once, few, many or a size class.

size: many; D: -; J: TRBJ2-1; V: TRBV7-9; CDR3: CASSPAYNEQFF; DNA: TGTGCCAGCAGTCCAGCCTACAATGAGCAGTTCTTC
size: -; D: -; J: TRBJ2-5; V: TRBV7-8; CDR3: CASSFRDEETQYF; DNA: TGTGCCAGCAGCTTCCGGGATGAAGAGACCCAGTACTTC
size: -; D: -; J: TRBJ2-3; V: TRBV7-2; CDR3: CASSLAAGGASTDTQYF; DNA: TGTGCCAGCAGCTTAGCGGCGGGCGGAGCTAGCACAGATACGCAGTATTTT
size: few; D: TRBD1; J: TRBJ1-1; V: TRBV7-9; CDR3: CASTGQGDTEAFF; DNA: TGTGCCAGCACCGGACAGGGGGACACTGAAGCTTTCTTT
size: many; D: TRBD2; J: TRBJ2-3; V: TRBV4-3; CDR3: CASSQDLAGGADTQYF; DNA: TGCGCCAGCAGCCAAGATCTAGCGGGGGGGGCAGATACGCAGTATTTT
size: few; D: -; J: TRBJ1-4; V: TRBV6-1; CDR3: CASFSSGGGEKLFF; DNA: TGTGCCAGCTTCAGTTCGGGGGGTGGTGAAAAACTGTTTTTT
size: few; D: -; J: TRBJ2-1; V: TRBV5-4; CDR3: CASSLPQGNEQFF; DNA: TGTGCCAGCAGCCTCCCACAGGGAAATGAGCAGTTCTTC
size: few; D: -; J: TRBJ1-5; V: TRBV9; CDR3: CASTQGTGNQPQHF; DNA: TGTGCCAGCACCCAGGGGACGGGCAATCAGCCCCAGCATTTT
size: few; D: -; J: TRBJ1-1; V: TRBV18; CDR3: CASSGDILEAFF; DNA: TGTGCCAGCTCAGGGGACATACTTGAAGCTTTCTTT
size: few; D: -; J: TRBJ1-2; V: TRBV7-8; CDR3: CASSPRTAVSLGYTF; DNA: TGTGCCAGCAGCCCCAGGACTGCGGTCAGTTTGGGCTACACCTTC
size: -; D: TRBD2; J: TRBJ2-1; V: TRBV6-1; CDR3: CAGSLVWEGQFF; DNA: TGTGCCGGCAGTTTAGTTTGGGAGGGGCAGTTCTTC
size: few; D: TRBD1; J: TRBJ1-4; V: TRBV28; CDR3: CASGRVGQGNEKLFF; DNA: TGTGCCAGCGGTAGGGTGGGACAGGGTAATGAAAAACTGTTTTTT
size: many; D: -; J: TRBJ2-3; V: TRBV7-2; CDR3: CASSLASSTQYF; DNA: TGTGCCAGCAGCTTAGCCTCTTCGACTCAGTATTTT
size: many; D: TRBD1; J: TRBJ2-3; V: TRBV5-1; CDR3: CASSLGDRITDTQYF; DNA: TGCGCCAGCAGCTTAGGGGACAGGATCACAGATACGCAGTATTTT
size: few; D: TRBD1; J: TRBJ2-1; V: TRBV7-2; CDR3: CASSFPGTGGTLNEQFF; DNA: TGTGCCAGCAGCTTTCCCGGGACAGGGGGCACACTGAATGAGCAGTTCTTC
size: many; D: -; J: TRBJ2-4; V: TRBV3-1; CDR3: CASSQSPAPGVNIQYF; DNA: TGTGCCAGCAGCCAATCCCCGGCCCCAGGGGTGAACATTCAGTACTTC
size: many; D: -; J: TRBJ2-2; V: TRBV6-5; CDR3: CATEGIEGELFF; DNA: TGTGCCACCGAAGGAATCGAAGGGGAGCTGTTTTTT
size: few; D: -; J: TRBJ1-1; V: TRBV2; CDR3: CASSDSLDAEAFF; DNA: TGTGCCAGCAGTGACTCCCTTGACGCTGAAGCTTTCTTT
size: -; D: -; J: TRBJ2-1; V: TRBV20-1; CDR3: CSASRLHNEQFF; DNA: TGCAGTGCTAGCCGGCTCCACAATGAGCAGTTCTTC
size: few; D: -; J: TRBJ2-7; V: TRBV28; CDR3: CASSSGTTYHEQYF; DNA: TGTGCCAGCAGTTCCGGGACAACCTACCACGAGCAGTACTTC
size: few; D: TRBD1; J: TRBJ2-1; V: TRBV18; CDR3: CASSKARQGASNEQFF; DNA: TGTGCCAGCTCAAAAGCGCGACAGGGGGCATCCAATGAGCAGTTCTTC
size: few; D: -; J: TRBJ1-5; V: TRBV28; CDR3: CASSPGTRQPQHF; DNA: TGTGCCAGCAGTCCCGGGACGAGACAGCCCCAGCATTTT
size: few; D: TRBD1; J: TRBJ1-6; V: TRBV6-1; CDR3: CASTDGTVYNSPLHF; DNA: TGTGCCAGCACCGATGGGACAGTTTATAATTCACCCCTCCACTTT
size: few; D: TRBD2; J: TRBJ2-7; V: TRBV10-2; CDR3: CASSEYPGGRAPYEQYF; DNA: TGCGCCAGCAGTGAATACCCGGGCGGGAGGGCTCCCTACGAGCAGTACTTC
size: -; D: -; J: TRBJ2-3; V: TRBV4-1; CDR3: CASSQEDRRSQYF; DNA: TGCGCCAGCAGTCAAGAGGACCGGAGGTCGCAGTATTTT
size: few; D: -; J: TRBJ2-1; V: TRBV19; CDR3: CASSTEDRSYNEQFF; DNA: TGTGCCAGTAGTACGGAGGACCGCTCCTACAATGAGCAGTTCTTC
size: -; D: -; J: TRBJ2-2; V: TRBV7-3; CDR3: CASSLDGANTGELFF; DNA: TGTGCCAGCAGCTTAGACGGAGCGAACACCGGGGAGCTGTTTTTT
size: many; D: -; J: TRBJ2-5; V: TRBV12-3/TRBV12-4; CDR3: CASRPLGPAETQYF; DNA: TGTGCCAGCAGGCCTTTGGGGCCCGCGGAGACCCAGTACTTC
size: -; D: -; J: TRBJ1-6; V: TRBV5-6; CDR3: CASSLVGLHSPLHF; DNA: TGTGCCAGCAGCTTGGTGGGCTTACATTCACCCCTCCACTTT
size: few; D: TRBD2; J: TRBJ2-1; V: TRBV12-3/TRBV12-4; CDR3: CASSRRLAGKGSYNEQFF; DNA: TGTGCCAGCAGTAGGCGCCTAGCGGGAAAGGGCTCCTACAATGAGCAGTTCTTC
size: -; D: -; J: TRBJ1-1; V: TRBV5-6; CDR3: CASSTGWNTEAFF; DNA: TGTGCCAGCAGCACAGGGTGGAACACTGAAGCTTTCTTT
size: many; D: -; J: TRBJ1-4; V: TRBV20-1; CDR3: CSAREPGPVELFF; DNA: TGCAGTGCTAGAGAACCCGGACCAGTAGAACTGTTTTTT
size: -; D: TRBD1; J: TRBJ1-3; V: TRBV4-2; CDR3: CASSQDTGGHGNTIYF; DNA: TGTGCCAGCAGCCAAGATACAGGGGGACATGGAAACACCATATATTTT
size: -; D: -; J: TRBJ2-2; V: TRBV4-1; CDR3: CASSQDKRPNTGELFF; DNA: TGCGCCAGCAGCCAAGATAAGCGACCGAACACCGGGGAGCTGTTTTTT
size: -; D: -; J: TRBJ2-1; V: TRBV6-1; CDR3: CASSETVRRYNEQFF; DNA: TGTGCCAGCAGTGAGACCGTTCGGCGGTACAATGAGCAGTTCTTC
size: few; D: -; J: TRBJ2-7; V: TRBV20-1; CDR3: CSARDLRSSGEQYF; DNA: TGCAGTGCTAGAGATCTCCGGAGTAGCGGCGAGCAGTACTTC
size: many; D: -; J: TRBJ1-4; V: TRBV19; CDR3: CASSPQTATNEKLFF; DNA: TGTGCCAGTAGTCCACAGACAGCAACTAATGAAAAACTGTTTTTT
size: many; D: TRBD1; J: TRBJ1-2; V: TRBV27; CDR3: CASSYGQGYGYTF; DNA: TGTGCCAGCAGCTATGGACAGGGGTATGGCTACACCTTC
size: -; D: -; J: TRBJ1-5; V: TRBV12-3/TRBV12-4; CDR3: CASSPPGHLNQPQHF; DNA: TGTGCCAGCAGCCCGCCGGGACACCTTAATCAGCCCCAGCATTTT
size: many; D: -; J: TRBJ2-3; V: TRBV11-2; CDR3: CASSLDRRVDTQYF; DNA: TGTGCCAGCAGCTTAGATCGGAGGGTAGATACGCAGTATTTT
size: many; D: -; J: TRBJ2-7; V: TRBV2; CDR3: CASSNRAYEQYF; DNA: TGTGCCAGCAGCAACAGGGCGTACGAGCAGTACTTC
size: few; D: TRBD1; J: TRBJ1-2; V: TRBV6-5; CDR3: CASSLTGVPSVGYTF; DNA: TGTGCCAGCAGTTTGACAGGGGTTCCCAGTGTGGGCTACACCTTC